These 14 T cell receptor beta chains came from one sample sequenced in a study of Graves' ophthalmopathy and Graves' hyperthyroidism. Beta-chain TCR CDR3 regions were amplified from RNA transcripts. Second-round multiplex PCR came after first-round RT-PCR with HTBI primers. Each CDR3 protein gets one entry after TCRdb re-called the multiplex PCR reads with MiXCR. Of over a million distinct CDR3 sequences detected, less than 45% appear once; the ten largest clones hold over 8.5%. Sequencing was carried out using peripheral blood or thyroid tissue (not recorded which). Source of these receptors: an adult man with Graves' hyperthyroidism.

The chain couples TRBV9 to TRBJ2-2, with TRBD1 matching over 7 bases. The CDR3 extends over 13 amino acids. CDR1 and CDR2 (germline): SGDLS, YYNGEE. V lost 2 bases and J lost 5; bases outside the gene matches: 0. The CDR3 coding sequence is TGTGCCAGCAGCGTGACAGGGACCGGGGAGCTGTTTTTT. It yields the protein CASSVTGTGELFF.

This clonotype was seen only a few times. V gene TRBV4-1 combines with J gene TRBJ1-5; D gene uncertain. The length of the CDR3 is 15 residues. Deletions cut 0 bases from V and 12 bases from J, with 18 bases between. Germline V lookup: CDR1 MGHRA, CDR2 YSYEKL. The CDR3 here is CASSQERQVPGIQHF. The DNA for the CDR3 is TGCGCCAGCAGCCAAGAGAGGCAGGTACCTGGGATCCAGCATTTT.

The chain carries TRBV7-7 and TRBJ2-5; D might be TRBD1 (6 bases). CDR1 is SSHAT and CDR2 is FNYEAQ in the germline V gene (reference sequence). CDR3 length: 14 amino acids. With 6 bases removed from V and 2 bases from J, the gap between germline ends came to 13 bases. The CDR3 loop is CASRVPGQQETQYF. The CDR3 region has the DNA TGTGCCAGCAGGGTCCCGGGACAACAAGAGACCCAGTACTTC.

The chain has TRBV7-2 and TRBJ1-5; D possibly corresponds to TRBD1 (5 bases). The CDR3 covers 17 residues. Trimming removed 0 bases from V and 5 bases from J, with 17 bases in between. From germline, CDR1 is SGHTA and CDR2 FQGNSA. This CDR3 reads CASSLAWGAGGHQPQHF. DNA of the CDR3: TGTGCCAGCAGCTTAGCGTGGGGCGCAGGAGGGCATCAGCCCCAGCATTTT.

The chain links TRBV20-1 to TRBJ1-2; 12 positions agree with TRBD1. The CDR3 runs 14 residues. The junction had 10 bases not matched to a gene; V was cut back by 6 bases and J by 8 bases. Germline V CDR1 and CDR2: DFQATT, SNEGSKA (reference sequence). The CDR3 DNA reads TGCAGTGCAACCACATGGGACAGGGGGCGAGGCTACACCTTC. Amino acids: CSATTWDRGRGYTF.

The CDR3 spells CASGSTGYTYEQYF. The CDR3 DNA sequence: TGTGCCAGCGGATCGACAGGATATACCTACGAGCAGTACTTC. The gene calls are TRBV28 and TRBJ2-7; D may be TRBD1 (6 bases). The ends were cut back, 8 bases at V and 2 bases at J, with 16 bases in the middle. Germline CDR1 and CDR2: MDHEN and SYDVKM. The CDR3 is made up of 14 amino acids. The complete variable domain, with remaining parts taken from reference TRBV28 and TRBJ2-7, reads DVKVTQSSRYLVKRTGEKVFLECVQDMDHENMFWYRQDPGLGLRLIYFSYDVKMKEKGDIPEGYSVSREKKERFSLILESASTNQTSMYLCASGSTGYTYEQYFGPGTRLTVT.

This clonotype was counted at least ten times. This chain uses TRBV10-3 with TRBJ2-2; 8 bases are shared with TRBD1. CDR1 is ENHRY and CDR2 is SYGVKD in the germline V gene. The CDR3 covers 16 residues. V was pared by 5 bases and J by 6 bases, with 11 bases of the junction left unmatched. The CDR3 DNA sequence: TGTGCCATCAGTAAGCACGGACAGGGAGGATCCGGGGAGCTGTTTTTT. This translates into CAISKHGQGGSGELFF.

This rearrangement joins TRBV5-1 to TRBJ2-7; no clear D gene. The germline V gene encodes CDR1 SGHRS and CDR2 YFSETQ. Trimming cost V 0 bases and J 3 bases, with 10 bases left between them. This CDR3 is 14 amino acids long. In nucleotides, the CDR3 is TGCGCCAGCAGCTTGGAGGCCAGCGTCTACGAGCAGTACTTC. This translates into CASSLEASVYEQYF. The variable domain in full, completed from reference TRBV5-1 and TRBJ2-7, reads KAGVTQTPRYLIKTRGQQVTLSCSPISGHRSVSWYQQTPGQGLQFLFEYFSETQRNKGNFPGRFSGRQFSNSRSEMNVSTLELGDSALYLCASSLEASVYEQYFGPGTRLTVT.

V is TRBV7-6 and J is TRBJ2-5; 7 bases line up with TRBD2. The CDR3 extends over 12 amino acids. Trimming at V came to 5 bases and at J to 6 bases, leaving 3 bases not matched to a gene. Germline assignment: CDR1 SGHVS and CDR2 FNYEAQ. DNA of the CDR3: TGTGCCAGCAGCCACAGCGGGAAGACCCAGTACTTC. Translated: CASSHSGKTQYF.

This clonotype has ten or more counts. The chain uses TRBV20-1 and TRBJ2-7; a weak D match, TRBD2 (5 bases). The CDR3 is made up of 13 amino acids. Per the germline V gene, CDR1 is DFQATT and CDR2 is SNEGSKA (reference sequence). V lost 6 bases, J lost 0 bases, and 12 bases lay in between. The CDR3 bases are TGCAGTGCCTTGAGCGGCTACTCCTACGAGCAGTACTTC. Translating gives CSALSGYSYEQYF.

The CDR3 region is CASSLALGLGYGYTF. The CDR3 DNA is TGTGCCAGCAGCTTGGCCCTGGGGTTGGGGTATGGCTACACCTTC. The chain links TRBV5-4 to TRBJ1-2; D unresolved. The V gene lost 0 bases and the J gene lost 5 bases, with 14 bases spanning the gap. CDR1 is SGHNT and CDR2 is YYREEE in the germline V gene (reference sequence). This CDR3 has 15 amino acids.

This clonotype was recorded at least ten times. This rearrangement joins TRBV2 to TRBJ2-7; D call uncertain. V lost 2 bases to trimming and J lost 3 bases, with 8 bases between them. The CDR3 is 13 amino acids. The germline gives CDR1 SNHLY, CDR2 FYNNEI. The CDR3, as DNA: TGTGCCAGCAGTGAACGCAGCAACTACGAGCAGTACTTC. The encoded protein is CASSERSNYEQYF.

This chain uses TRBV20-1 with TRBJ2-7; 7 bases map to TRBD2. Per the germline V gene, CDR1 is DFQATT and CDR2 is SNEGSKA (reference sequence). This CDR3 comprises 15 residues. The V gene end was trimmed by 1 base and the J gene end by 2 bases; junction bases not matched to a gene: 8. The CDR3 DNA reads as TGCAGTGCTAGAGGCGGGAGAACGGTCCCCTACGAGCAGTACTTC. It codes for CSARGGRTVPYEQYF.

The sample holds a few counts of this clonotype. J is TRBJ1-2 and V is TRBV7-2, with a tentative D call TRBD1 (5 bases). The CDR3 sequence is 14 residues long. Germline V gene sequence: CDR1 SGHTA, CDR2 FQGNSA. Trimming shortened V by 5 bases and J by 4 bases, and 14 bases separated the two germline ends. The CDR3 loop is CASSQGVGVYGYTF. The CDR3 bases are TGTGCCAGCAGCCAGGGCGTCGGGGTCTATGGCTACACCTTC.